This TCR beta chain emerged from a study of shared clonotypes between healthy human individuals. As for this clone: At one end the junction does not follow the germline gene, possibly because of a read error.

Method: immunoSEQ multiplex PCR; TCRdb's copy keeps in-frame clones and lacks some. This table holds 1.4 million or so clones, around 98.5% found once. The CDR3 length is 14 residues. Germline values: CDR1 SSHAT, CDR2 FNYEAQ (reference sequence). The specimen sequenced was naive CD4+ T cells sorted from blood. Documented subset: CD45RA+ positively selected. The receptor was isolated from a man aged 30-40 years in good health. The chain couples TRBV7-7 to TRBJ2-3; D may be TRBD2 (6 bases). This CDR3 is CASSLLSGTDTQYF. In nucleotides, the CDR3 is TGTGCTAGCAGCTTATTAAGCGGGACAGATACGCAGTATTTT.